This T cell receptor beta chain originates from a study of early T cells in non-severe SARS-CoV-2 infection. Study-wide background: Unsorted whole-blood RNA was sequenced in bulk, leaving chains unpaired. Study results and caveats: Using VDJdb, the matching emphasized anti-spike CD8 responses while missing private and CD4 specificities.

Individual cDNA molecules each received unique molecular identifiers attached to them. TCRdb itself ran the 5' RACE reads through MiXCR, one entry per CDR3 protein. The profile shows about 32,000 distinct CDR3 sequences, approximately 5.5% of them singletons. V shed 5 bases and J shed 2 bases, with 9 bases lying between them. The CDR3 is 12 amino acids. Germline CDR1 SQVTM, CDR2 ANQGSEA. This clonotype appeared many times. Antigen unknown. The specimen was whole blood. The chain uses TRBV29-1 and TRBJ2-5; D might be TRBD1 or TRBD2, each matching 6 bases. This TCR was sampled from an adult who was a healthcare worker with PCR-confirmed SARS-CoV-2 infection or an uninfected control (not recorded which). The CDR3 bases are TGCAGCGTTCGAGGGGGGCAAGAGACCCAGTACTTC. It specifies CSVRGGQETQYF. The whole variable domain, remainder taken from reference TRBV29-1 and TRBJ2-5, is SAVISQKPSRDICQRGTSLTIQCQVDSQVTMMFWYRQQPGQSLTLIATANQGSEATYESGFVIDKFPISRPNLTFSTLTVSNMSPEDSSIYLCSVRGGQETQYFGPGTRLLVL.